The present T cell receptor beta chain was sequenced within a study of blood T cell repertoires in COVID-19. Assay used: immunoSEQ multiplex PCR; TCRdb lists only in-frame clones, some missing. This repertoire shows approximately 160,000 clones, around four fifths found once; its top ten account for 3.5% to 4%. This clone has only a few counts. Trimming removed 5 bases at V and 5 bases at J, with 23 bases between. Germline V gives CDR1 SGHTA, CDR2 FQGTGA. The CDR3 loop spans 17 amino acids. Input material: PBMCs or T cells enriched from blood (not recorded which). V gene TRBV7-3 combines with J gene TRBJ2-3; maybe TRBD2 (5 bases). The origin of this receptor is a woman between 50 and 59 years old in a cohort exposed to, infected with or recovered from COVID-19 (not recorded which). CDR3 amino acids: CASSPSGSGSPGDTQYF. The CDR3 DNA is TGTGCCAGCAGCCCAAGTGGGAGCGGATCCCCGGGAGATACGCAGTATTTT. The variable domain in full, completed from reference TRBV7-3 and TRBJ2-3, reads GAGVSQTPSNKVTEKGKYVELRCDPISGHTALYWYRQSLGQGPEFLIYFQGTGAADDSGLPNDRFFAVRPEGSVSTLKIQRTERGDSAVYLCASSPSGSGSPGDTQYFGPGTRLTVL.